The rows below give T cell receptor beta chains drawn from one sample of a study of T cell responses to AZD1222 COVID-19 vaccine. Assay used: immunoSEQ multiplex PCR; TCRdb lists only in-frame clones, some missing. The sample includes some 120,000 clones, 85% to 90% seen only once; the top ten take about 4.8%. This specimen was peripheral blood, taken on day 0 of AZD1222 vaccination. The receptor source for this set is an adult in good health. CDR3s include the opening cysteine and the closing phenylalanine or tryptophan. A D gene is named only where the DNA matches it firmly. Some rows have no size entry. The others give once, few or many, or a class for an expanded clone.

j_call | d_call | v_call | clone_size | cdr3_aa | cdr3_nt
TRBJ1-6 | . | TRBV7-2 | . | CASSLGIDTYNSPLHF | TGTGCCAGCAGCTTAGGGATCGACACCTATAATTCACCCCTCCACTTT
TRBJ1-6 | TRBD1 | TRBV6-5 | . | CASKRPGQGNSPLHF | TGTGCCAGCAAGAGACCGGGACAGGGTAATTCACCCCTCCACTTT
TRBJ2-1 | . | TRBV7-2 | . | CASSPQGGGTYNEQFF | TGTGCCAGCAGCCCCCAAGGTGGAGGGACCTACAATGAGCAGTTCTTC
TRBJ1-5 | . | TRBV2 | . | CASSEAGAQRGNQPQHF | TGTGCCAGCAGTGAAGCTGGGGCCCAGAGGGGCAATCAGCCCCAGCATTTT
TRBJ1-4 | TRBD1 | TRBV7-9 | . | CASSNRDSNEKLFF | TGTGCCAGCAGCAACCGGGACAGTAATGAAAAACTGTTTTTT
TRBJ2-5 | TRBD1 | TRBV13 | . | CASKGGRGETQYF | TGTGCCAGCAAAGGGGGCAGGGGTGAGACCCAGTACTTC
TRBJ2-7 | TRBD2 | TRBV3-1/TRBV3-2 | . | CASSQPTGLASEQYF | TGTGCCAGCAGCCAACCGACTGGACTAGCGTCCGAGCAGTACTTC
TRBJ2-2 | . | TRBV24-1 | . | CATSGSLNTGELFF | TGTGCCACCAGTGGATCCCTGAACACCGGGGAGCTGTTTTTT
TRBJ2-2 | TRBD1 | TRBV28 | . | CASSYRGRGTGELFF | TGTGCCAGCAGTTACAGGGGGCGCGGGACCGGGGAGCTGTTTTTT
TRBJ1-5 | TRBD1 | TRBV2 | . | CARGTGGKGQPQHF | TGTGCCAGAGGGACAGGGGGCAAGGGTCAGCCCCAGCATTTT
TRBJ1-2 | . | TRBV19 | . | CASSPGGGGRVSGTF | TGTGCCAGTAGTCCCGGGGGCGGCGGCCGGGTCTCGGGGACCTTC
TRBJ1-1 | TRBD1 | TRBV7-2 | . | CASSLGQGVMNTEAFF | TGTGCCAGCAGCTTAGGACAGGGGGTAATGAACACTGAAGCTTTCTTT
TRBJ1-1 | . | TRBV15 | . | CATSRDRLRGAGAFF | TGTGCCACCAGCAGAGATCGACTTCGGGGCGCGGGGGCTTTCTTT
TRBJ1-5 | . | TRBV21-1 | . | CATPRRRVRSNQPQHF | TGTGCCACTCCCCGGAGGAGGGTTAGAAGCAATCAGCCCCAGCATTTT
TRBJ1-5 | . | TRBV6-6 | . | CASTFGEGNQPQHF | TGTGCCAGCACCTTTGGTGAAGGCAATCAGCCCCAGCATTTT
TRBJ2-3 | . | TRBV24-1 | once | CATSGPLGGGGNTDTQYF | TGTGCCACCAGTGGGCCCCTGGGTGGTGGGGGAAACACAGATACGCAGTATTTT